The T cell receptor beta chain described here comes from a study of CD8 T cells in ankylosing spondylitis. This clonotype was counted ten times or more. TCRdb re-called the 5' RACE reads with MiXCR, one entry per CDR3 protein. The sample shows over 200,000 distinct CDR3 sequences, about 11% of them seen only once. Trimming stripped 7 bases from V and 7 bases from J, with 20 bases between. Germline CDR1 is DFQATT and CDR2 is SNEGSKA (reference sequence). The CDR3 is 15 amino acids. This receptor was identified in a male donor with ankylosing spondylitis or in good health (not recorded which). Specimen: blood, either unsorted or a sorted T cell fraction (not recorded which). The rearrangement links TRBV20-1 to TRBJ1-6; no clear D gene. CDR3 coding DNA: TGCAGTGGCCCAGTCCTGGGCCTCGACAATTCACCCCTCCACTTT. Translated, it gives CSGPVLGLDNSPLHF.